This T cell receptor (beta chain) originates from a study of blood T cell repertoires in COVID-19 (TCRdb year 2020). Regarding the complete study: The collaborator samples originated in the United States, Italy and Spain and spanned the acute and convalescent phases of COVID-19. The material from the prospective study consisted of cDNA or gDNA derived from T cells, B-cell-depleted T cells, or PBMCs. The dataset comprised deeply sampled blood TCRbeta repertoires from subjects exposed to, actively infected with, or recovered from COVID-19. The repertoires were released in a freely available public database meant as a resource for research on the immune response to SARS-CoV-2. Samples were obtained from the ongoing ImmuneRACE study (first 160 participants) and from 950 to 1,500 subjects provided by 6 global collaborators. A de-identified subject ID, COVID-19 status, age in years and sex were almost always included in the sample metadata. HLA class I and class II types, where available, came from metadata supplied by the sample provider rather than from assay-based typing.

Taken from the germline V gene, the CDR1 and CDR2 loops are KGHSH and LQKENI. The CDR3 covers 14 residues, taking in both the cysteine and the phenylalanine. The retained sequence is limited to the CDR3, 42 bases, with the frame set at the first base. Germline trimming: 5 bases from V, 10 bases from J; junction bases outside gene matches: 11. TCRbeta CDR3 regions were amplified from genomic DNA by means of the immunoSEQ Assay, a bias-controlled multiplex PCR. The authors' pipeline ran thus. The number of nucleated cells in each sample was estimated from the amplification of reference gene primers within the assay. Sequence reads were collapsed and filtered to measure the absolute abundance of every unique TCRbeta CDR3 rearrangement. For each sample, productive Simpson clonality was calculated as the square root of Simpson's diversity index over productive rearrangements. TCRdb holds this immuneACCESS table with in-frame rearrangements only. Some clones are missing; in checked studies, unresolved V genes explain under half, and the rest has no known cause. V, J and clone size are those of that table, while D and trimming were read from the DNA. The sample table shows a few hundred thousand clones, and 92% are seen once. The top ten constitute approximately 17% of the sample.

Remarks on this clone: What antigen it recognizes has not been identified. There are no base qualities to consult, and no much larger clone falls within one base.

The research as a whole found: The quantity of clinical and demographic metadata differed by source and by participant and was supplied without curation.

Enrolling through a virtual design, the prospective study's participants ranged in age from roughly 18 to 89 years and lived across around 25 United States geographic areas. To assign participants to cohorts, the prospective study relied on clinical history that participants themselves reported in a screening survey and a study questionnaire. For ImmuneRACE Cohort 3, a participant was defined as recovered based on two consecutive negative NP/OP PCR tests, clearance by a healthcare professional, or resolution of symptoms. In the prospective study, whole blood, serum and a nasopharyngeal or oropharyngeal swab were collected from each participant by mobile phlebotomists. Prospective study participants could optionally give additional blood draws and questionnaires over an approximately 2-month period. Prospective study blood samples were shipped either frozen or at room temperature before DNA extraction.

Sequencing input: PBMCs or T cells enriched from blood (not recorded which). The receptor comes from a young woman who had recovered from COVID-19. Rearrangement joined TRBV18 to TRBJ1-1; 9 middle bases align to TRBD1. The CDR3 reads as follows: CASSLTRDRARAFF. The nucleotide sequence reads as follows: TGTGCCAGCTCATTAACCCGGGACAGGGCCAGAGCTTTCTTT.